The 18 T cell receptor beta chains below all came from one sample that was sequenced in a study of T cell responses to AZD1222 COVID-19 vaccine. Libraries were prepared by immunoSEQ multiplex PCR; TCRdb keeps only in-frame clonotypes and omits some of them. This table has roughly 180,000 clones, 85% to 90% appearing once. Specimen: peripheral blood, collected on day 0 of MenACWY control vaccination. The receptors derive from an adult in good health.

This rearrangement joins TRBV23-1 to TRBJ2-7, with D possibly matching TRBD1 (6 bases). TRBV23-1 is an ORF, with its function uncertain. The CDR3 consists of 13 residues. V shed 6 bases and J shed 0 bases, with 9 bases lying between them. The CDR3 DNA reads TGCGCCAGCAGAAGGGGACACTCCTACGAGCAGTACTTC. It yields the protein CASRRGHSYEQYF.

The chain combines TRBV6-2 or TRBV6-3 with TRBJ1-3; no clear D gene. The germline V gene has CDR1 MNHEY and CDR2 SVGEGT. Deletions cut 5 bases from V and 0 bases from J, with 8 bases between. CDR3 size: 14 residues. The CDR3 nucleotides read TGTGCCAGCAGTCATGACCCCTCTGGAAACACCATATATTTT. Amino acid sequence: CASSHDPSGNTIYF.

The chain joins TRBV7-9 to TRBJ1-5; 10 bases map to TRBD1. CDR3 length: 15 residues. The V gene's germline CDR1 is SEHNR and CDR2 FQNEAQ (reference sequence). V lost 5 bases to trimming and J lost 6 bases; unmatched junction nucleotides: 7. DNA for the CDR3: TGTGCCAGCAGCCCAGGGACAGGGGTCGGTCAGCCCCAGCATTTT. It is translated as CASSPGTGVGQPQHF.

CDR3 DNA sequence: TGTGCCAGCAGTCTAGGACAGGGGGGAGCCTATAATTCACCCCTCCACTTT. It codes for CASSLGQGGAYNSPLHF. V usage is TRBV6-6 and J usage is TRBJ1-6, with TRBD1 identical over 10 bases. CDR3 length equals 17 residues. Germline lookup yields CDR1 MNHNY and CDR2 SVGAGI (reference sequence). V lost 5 bases and J lost 2; bases outside the gene matches: 6.

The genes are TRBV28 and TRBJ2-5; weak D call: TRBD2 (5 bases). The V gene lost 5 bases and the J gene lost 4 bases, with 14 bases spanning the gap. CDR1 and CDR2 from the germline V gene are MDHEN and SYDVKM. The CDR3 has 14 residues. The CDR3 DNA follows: TGTGCCAGCAGTCCGACTTTGGCGGGAGAGACCCAGTACTTC. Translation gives CASSPTLAGETQYF.

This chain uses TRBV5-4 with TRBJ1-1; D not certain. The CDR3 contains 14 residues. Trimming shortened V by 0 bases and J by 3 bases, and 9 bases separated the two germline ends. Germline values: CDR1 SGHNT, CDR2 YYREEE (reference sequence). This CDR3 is CASSLGSGDTEAFF. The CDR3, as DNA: TGTGCCAGCAGCTTGGGGTCGGGCGACACTGAAGCTTTCTTT.

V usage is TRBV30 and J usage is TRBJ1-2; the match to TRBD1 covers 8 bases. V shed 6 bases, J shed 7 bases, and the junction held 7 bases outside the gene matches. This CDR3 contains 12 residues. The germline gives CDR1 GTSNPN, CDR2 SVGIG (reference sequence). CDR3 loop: CACPQGAGGYTF. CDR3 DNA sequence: TGTGCCTGTCCTCAGGGGGCCGGTGGCTACACCTTC.

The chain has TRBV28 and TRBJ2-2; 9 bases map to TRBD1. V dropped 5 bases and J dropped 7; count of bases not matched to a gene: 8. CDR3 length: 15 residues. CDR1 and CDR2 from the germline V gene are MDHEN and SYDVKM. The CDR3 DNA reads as TGTGCCAGCAGTCTACGGACAGGGGCGGACGGGGAGCTGTTTTTT. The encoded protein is CASSLRTGADGELFF.

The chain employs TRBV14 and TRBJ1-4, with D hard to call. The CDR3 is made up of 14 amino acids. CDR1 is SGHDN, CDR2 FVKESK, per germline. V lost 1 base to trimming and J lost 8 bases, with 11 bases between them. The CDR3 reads CASSQAGFGEKLFF. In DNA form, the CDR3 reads TGTGCCAGCAGCCAAGCGGGGTTTGGCGAAAAACTGTTTTTT.

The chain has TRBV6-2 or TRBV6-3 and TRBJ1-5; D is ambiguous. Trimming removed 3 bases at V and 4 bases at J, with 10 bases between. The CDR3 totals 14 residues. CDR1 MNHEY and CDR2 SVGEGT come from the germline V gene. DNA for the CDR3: TGTGCCAGCAGTTATCAACACCCTAATCAGCCCCAGCATTTT. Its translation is CASSYQHPNQPQHF.

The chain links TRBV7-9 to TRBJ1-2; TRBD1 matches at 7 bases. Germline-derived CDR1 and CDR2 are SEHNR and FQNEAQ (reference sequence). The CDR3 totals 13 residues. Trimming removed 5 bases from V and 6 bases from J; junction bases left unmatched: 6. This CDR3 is CASSIRTGHGYTF. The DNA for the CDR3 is TGTGCCAGCAGCATCAGGACAGGACATGGCTACACCTTC.

The chain's CDR3 is CASSPGFNQPQHF. The CDR3 DNA is TGTGCCAGCAGCCCGGGCTTCAATCAGCCCCAGCATTTT. The chain couples TRBV28 to TRBJ1-5; no definite D call. The V end lost 6 bases, the J end lost 3 bases, and 9 bases lay between the germline ends. Germline CDR1 is MDHEN and CDR2 is SYDVKM. The CDR3 has 13 amino acids.

CDR3 residues: CASSQDRPGQGGIPLHF. CDR3 nucleotides: TGCGCCAGCAGCCAAGATAGGCCGGGACAGGGAGGGATACCCCTCCACTTT. This chain links TRBV4-3 with TRBJ1-6; TRBD1 agrees at 9 bases. CDR1 is LGHNA, CDR2 YSLEER, per germline. CDR3 length: 17 residues. V lost 0 bases, J lost 12 bases, and 12 bases stayed unmatched.

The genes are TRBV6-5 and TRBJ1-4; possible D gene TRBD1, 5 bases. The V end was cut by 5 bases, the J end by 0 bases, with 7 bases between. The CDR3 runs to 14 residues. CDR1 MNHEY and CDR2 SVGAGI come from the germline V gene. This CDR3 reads CASSTGATNEKLFF. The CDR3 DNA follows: TGTGCCAGCAGTACAGGTGCAACTAATGAAAAACTGTTTTTT.

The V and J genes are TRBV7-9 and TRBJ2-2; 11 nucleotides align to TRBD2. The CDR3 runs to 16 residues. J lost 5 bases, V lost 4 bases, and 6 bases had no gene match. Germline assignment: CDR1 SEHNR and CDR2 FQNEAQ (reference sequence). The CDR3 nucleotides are TGTGCCAGCAGCTCCTGGGGACTAGCGGATACCGGGGAGCTGTTTTTT. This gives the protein CASSSWGLADTGELFF.

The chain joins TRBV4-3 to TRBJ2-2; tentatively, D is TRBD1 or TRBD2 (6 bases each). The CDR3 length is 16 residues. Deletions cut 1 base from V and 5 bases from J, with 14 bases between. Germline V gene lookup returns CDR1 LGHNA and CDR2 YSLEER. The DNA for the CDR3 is TGCGCCAGCAGCCAAGGGTCGGGGGCCTGGACCGGGGAGCTGTTTTTT. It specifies CASSQGSGAWTGELFF.

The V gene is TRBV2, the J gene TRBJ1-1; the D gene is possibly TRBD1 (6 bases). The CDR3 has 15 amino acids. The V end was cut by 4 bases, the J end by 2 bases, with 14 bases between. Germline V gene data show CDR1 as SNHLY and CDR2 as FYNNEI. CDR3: CASSVRQVVNTEAFF. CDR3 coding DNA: TGTGCCAGCAGTGTTCGACAGGTGGTTAACACTGAAGCTTTCTTT.

The DNA of the CDR3 is TGTGCCAGCAGCGTCCTGGCCGCAACTTTCTATGGCTACACCTTC. This encodes CASSVLAATFYGYTF. This sequence joins TRBV9 and TRBJ1-2; D gene uncertain. V lost 2 bases, J lost 4 bases, and 15 bases lay in between. CDR1 and CDR2 (germline): SGDLS, YYNGEE. The CDR3 runs to 15 residues.